This TCR beta chain was recorded in a study of OX40 agonist ivuxolimab in advanced cancers. This CDR3 comprises 17 residues. The trim removed 1 base at V and 1 base at J, leaving 7 bases unmatched. Germline CDR1 is MGHRA and CDR2 is YSYEKL. Profiling relied on immunoSEQ multiplex PCR, and the TCRdb table lists in-frame clones only, not all of them. The sample records more than 65,000 clones, 75% to 95% being singletons. V is TRBV4-1 and J is TRBJ2-7; 10 bases map to TRBD2. The sequencing here drew on CD4+ or CD8+ T cells sorted from blood, taken in a trial of the OX40 agonist ivuxolimab. The sequence derives from an adult with an advanced solid tumor such as melanoma, head and neck, liver or kidney cancer. The CDR3 DNA sequence: TGCGCCAGCAGCCAAGCGGTCGGTAGCGGGAGGTCCTACGAGCAGTACTTC. Encoded protein: CASSQAVGSGRSYEQYF.